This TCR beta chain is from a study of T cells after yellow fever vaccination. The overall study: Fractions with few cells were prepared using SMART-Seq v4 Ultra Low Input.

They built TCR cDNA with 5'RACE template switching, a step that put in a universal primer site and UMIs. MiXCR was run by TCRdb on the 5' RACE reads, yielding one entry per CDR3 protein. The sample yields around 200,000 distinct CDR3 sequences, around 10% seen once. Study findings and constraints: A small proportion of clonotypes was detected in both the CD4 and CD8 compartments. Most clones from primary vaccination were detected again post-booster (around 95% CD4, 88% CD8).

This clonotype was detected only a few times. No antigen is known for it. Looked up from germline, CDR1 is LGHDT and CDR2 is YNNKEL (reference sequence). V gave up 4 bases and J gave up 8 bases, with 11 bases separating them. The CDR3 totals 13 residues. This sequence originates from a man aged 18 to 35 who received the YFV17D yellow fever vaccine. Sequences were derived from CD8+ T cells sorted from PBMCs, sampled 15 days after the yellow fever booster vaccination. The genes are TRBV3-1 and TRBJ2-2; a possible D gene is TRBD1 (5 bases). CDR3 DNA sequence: TGTGCCAGCAGCCCCAGGGTAGTAGGGGAGCTGTTTTTT. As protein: CASSPRVVGELFF.